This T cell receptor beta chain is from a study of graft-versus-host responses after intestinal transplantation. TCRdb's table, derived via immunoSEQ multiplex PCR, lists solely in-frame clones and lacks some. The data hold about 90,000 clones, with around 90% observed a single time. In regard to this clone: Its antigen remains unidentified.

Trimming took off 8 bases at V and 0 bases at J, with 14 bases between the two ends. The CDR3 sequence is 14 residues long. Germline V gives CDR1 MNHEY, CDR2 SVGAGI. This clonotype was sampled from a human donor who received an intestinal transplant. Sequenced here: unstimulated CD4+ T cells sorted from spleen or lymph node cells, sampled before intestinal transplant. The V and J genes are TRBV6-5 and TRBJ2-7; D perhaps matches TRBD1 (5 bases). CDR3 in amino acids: CASRPRQNSYEQYF. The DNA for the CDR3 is TGTGCCAGCCGACCGAGACAGAACTCCTACGAGCAGTACTTC.